This T cell receptor (beta chain) was identified in a study of radiation and T cells in renal cell carcinoma. Study overall: Nephrectomy followed 15 Gy stereotactic body radiation by 4 weeks.

The CDR3 sequence is 13 residues long. V lost 0 bases and J lost 5, with 6 bases in between. Germline loops: CDR1 SGHRS, CDR2 YFSETQ. A note on this clone: Antigen unknown.

Sequenced by immunoSEQ multiplex PCR; TCRdb stores in-frame clones only, minus some. This sample yields about 130,000 clones, of which approximately 91% are seen a single time; 12% belongs to the top ten. Time point given: baseline pretreatment blood. Treatment denoted: 15 Gy SBRT to primary tumor, nephrectomy 4 weeks later. Radiation-treated patients gave blood at baseline, week 2 and week 4. General study results and limits: Baseline intratumoral clonotype presence is unknown without pretreatment biopsies. Top tumor clonotypes rose in blood 2 weeks post-radiation, then contracted.

The material was blood, obtained from a patient whose treatment included radiotherapy and nephrectomy. J is TRBJ2-1 and V is TRBV5-1; D gene unclear. The TCR originated in a woman in her 50s with renal cell carcinoma. The CDR3 protein is CASSLDTNNEQFF. DNA for the CDR3: TGCGCCAGCAGCTTGGACACTAACAATGAGCAGTTCTTC. Supplemented by reference TRBV5-1 and TRBJ2-1, the full variable domain reads KAGVTQTPRYLIKTRGQQVTLSCSPISGHRSVSWYQQTPGQGLQFLFEYFSETQRNKGNFPGRFSGRQFSNSRSEMNVSTLELGDSALYLCASSLDTNNEQFFGPGTRLTVL.